The TCR beta chain described here comes from a study of T cell responses to AZD1222 COVID-19 vaccine. The CDR3 sequence is 15 residues long. The V gene lost 8 bases and the J gene lost 4 bases, with 20 bases spanning the gap. The germline V gene has CDR1 SNHLY and CDR2 FYNNEI. Repertoires were generated with immunoSEQ multiplex PCR, while TCRdb's copy carries only in-frame clones and drops some. The data contain roughly 30,000 clones, more than 70% of them singletons. This TCR was sampled from an adult in good health. The sequences come from peripheral blood, collected on day 0 of AZD1222 vaccination. V is TRBV2 and J is TRBJ1-2; D gene uncertain. Here the CDR3 reads CASLVPWTGLYGYTF. The CDR3 nucleotides are TGTGCCAGCCTTGTACCCTGGACGGGCCTCTATGGCTACACCTTC.